This T cell receptor beta chain was documented in a study of blood T cell repertoires in COVID-19. This CDR3 region has 17 residues. V was pared by 2 bases and J by 3 bases, with 20 bases between. Under the authors' procedure: Cell counts per sample came from amplifying reference gene primers. The assay was immunoSEQ multiplex PCR, and TCRdb's table has in-frame clones only and misses some. That table is the source of V, J and clone size, and D and trimming were worked out from the DNA. The sample carries 150,000 to 200,000 clones, 70% to 90% recorded once. The source of this sequence is a human donor in a cohort sampled during active COVID-19. The sample taken for sequencing was peripheral blood. This chain connects TRBV5-3 to TRBJ2-5; TRBD2 is a possible D gene (6 bases). TRBV5-3 is an open reading frame, and its role is uncertain. The CDR3, as DNA: TGTGCCAGAAGCTTCCGGGGGACGGGGGACCTAAAAGAGACCCAGTACTTC. Translation: CARSFRGTGDLKETQYF.